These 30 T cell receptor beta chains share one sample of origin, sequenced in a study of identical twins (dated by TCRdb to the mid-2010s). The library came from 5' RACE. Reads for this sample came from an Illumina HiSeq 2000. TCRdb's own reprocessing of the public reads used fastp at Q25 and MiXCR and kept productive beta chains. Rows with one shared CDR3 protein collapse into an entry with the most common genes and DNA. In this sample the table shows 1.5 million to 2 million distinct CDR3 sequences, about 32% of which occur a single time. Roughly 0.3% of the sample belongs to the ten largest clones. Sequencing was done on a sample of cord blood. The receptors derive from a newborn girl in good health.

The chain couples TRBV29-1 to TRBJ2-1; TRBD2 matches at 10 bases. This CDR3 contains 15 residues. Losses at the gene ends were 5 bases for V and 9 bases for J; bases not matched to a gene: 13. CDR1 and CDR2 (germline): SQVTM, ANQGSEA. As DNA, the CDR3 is TGCAGCGTTCAACGGCGGCTAGCGGGAGCTGGTGAGCAGTTCTTC. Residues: CSVQRRLAGAGEQFF.

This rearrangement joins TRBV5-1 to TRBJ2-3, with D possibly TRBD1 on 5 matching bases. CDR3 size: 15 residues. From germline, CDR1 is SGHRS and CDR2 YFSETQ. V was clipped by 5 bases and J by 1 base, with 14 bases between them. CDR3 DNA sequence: TGCGCCAGCAGTCTTAGTCTCAGGGGCACAGATACGCAGTATTTT. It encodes CASSLSLRGTDTQYF.

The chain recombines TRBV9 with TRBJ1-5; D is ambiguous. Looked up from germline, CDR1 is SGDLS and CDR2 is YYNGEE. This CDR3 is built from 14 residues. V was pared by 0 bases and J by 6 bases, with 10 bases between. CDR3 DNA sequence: TGTGCCAGCAGCGTAGTGTGGCGGGGTCAGCCCCAGCATTTT. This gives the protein CASSVVWRGQPQHF.

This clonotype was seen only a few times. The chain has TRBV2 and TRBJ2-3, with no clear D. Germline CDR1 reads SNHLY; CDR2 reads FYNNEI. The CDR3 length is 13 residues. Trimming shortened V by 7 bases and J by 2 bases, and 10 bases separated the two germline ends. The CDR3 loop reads CASIRSYTDTQYF. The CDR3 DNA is TGTGCCAGCATCCGATCCTACACAGATACGCAGTATTTT.

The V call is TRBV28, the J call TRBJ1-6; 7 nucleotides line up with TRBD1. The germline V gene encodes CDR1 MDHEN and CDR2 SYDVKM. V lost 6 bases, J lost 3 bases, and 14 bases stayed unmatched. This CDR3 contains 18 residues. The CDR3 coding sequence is TGTGCCAGCAGCCCTTCCGGACAGGACCGCTACTATAATTCACCCCTCCACTTT. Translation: CASSPSGQDRYYNSPLHF.

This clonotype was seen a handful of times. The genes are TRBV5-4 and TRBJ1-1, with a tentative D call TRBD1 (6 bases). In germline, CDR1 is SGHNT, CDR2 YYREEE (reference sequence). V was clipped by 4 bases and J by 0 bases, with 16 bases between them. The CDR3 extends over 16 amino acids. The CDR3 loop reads CASSPTPQGMNTEAFF. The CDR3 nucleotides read TGTGCCAGCAGCCCAACCCCACAGGGTATGAACACTGAAGCTTTCTTT.

The CDR3 bases are TGTGCCAGCAGTGAAGTTTGGCGGGAAAAACTGTTTTTT. Translated, it gives CASSEVWREKLFF. This sequence joins TRBV6-1 and TRBJ1-4, with no clear D. Germline V CDR1 and CDR2: MNHNS, SASEGT. Trimming took off 1 base at V and 8 bases at J, with 8 bases between the two ends. This CDR3 has 13 amino acids.

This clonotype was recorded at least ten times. CDR3 in amino acids: CSVGLQASGANVLTF. CDR3 in DNA: TGCAGCGTTGGGTTACAGGCCTCTGGGGCCAACGTCCTGACTTTC. The V gene is TRBV29-1, the J gene TRBJ2-6; D is perhaps TRBD1 (5 bases). In germline, CDR1 is SQVTM, CDR2 ANQGSEA. The CDR3 loop spans 15 amino acids. Trimming took 4 bases from V and 0 from J, leaving 10 bases between them.

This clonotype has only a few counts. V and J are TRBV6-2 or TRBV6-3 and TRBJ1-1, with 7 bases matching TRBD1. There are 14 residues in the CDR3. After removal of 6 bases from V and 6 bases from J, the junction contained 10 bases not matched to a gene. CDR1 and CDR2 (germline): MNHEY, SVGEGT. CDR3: CASRPIDRVPEAFF. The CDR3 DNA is TGTGCCAGCAGACCGATCGACAGGGTACCTGAAGCTTTCTTT.

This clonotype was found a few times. DNA of the CDR3: TGCGCCAGCACGTCTGGAGGCAATGAGCAGTTCTTC. Translation: CASTSGGNEQFF. The V call is TRBV5-1, the J call TRBJ2-1; TRBD2 is a possible D gene (5 bases). Germline V gene lookup returns CDR1 SGHRS and CDR2 YFSETQ. Trimming shortened V by 6 bases and J by 6 bases, and 10 bases separated the two germline ends. The CDR3 has 12 amino acids.

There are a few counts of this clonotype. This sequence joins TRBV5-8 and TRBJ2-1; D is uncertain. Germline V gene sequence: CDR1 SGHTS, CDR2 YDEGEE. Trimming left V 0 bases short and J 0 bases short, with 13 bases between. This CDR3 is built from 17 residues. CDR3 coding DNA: TGTGCCAGCAGCTTGGCGCTACGTCCGTTCTCCTACAATGAGCAGTTCTTC. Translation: CASSLALRPFSYNEQFF. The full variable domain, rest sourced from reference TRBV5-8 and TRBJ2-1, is EAGVTQSPTHLIKTRGQQATLRCSPISGHTSVYWYQQALGLGLQFLLWYDEGEERNRGNFPPRFSGRQFPNYSSELNVNALELEDSALYLCASSLALRPFSYNEQFFGPGTRLTVL.

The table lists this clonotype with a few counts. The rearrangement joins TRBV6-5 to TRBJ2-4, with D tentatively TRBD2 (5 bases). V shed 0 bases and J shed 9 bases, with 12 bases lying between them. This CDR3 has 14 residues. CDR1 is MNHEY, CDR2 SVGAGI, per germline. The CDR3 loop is CASSYSEFEGIQYF. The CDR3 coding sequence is TGTGCCAGCAGTTACTCGGAATTCGAGGGCATTCAGTACTTC.

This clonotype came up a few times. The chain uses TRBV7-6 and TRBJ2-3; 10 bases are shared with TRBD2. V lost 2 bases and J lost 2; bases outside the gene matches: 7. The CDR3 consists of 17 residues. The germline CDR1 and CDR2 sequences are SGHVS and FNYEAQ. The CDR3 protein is CASSLSTGLAATDTQYF. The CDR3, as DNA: TGTGCCAGCAGCTTATCTACCGGACTAGCGGCCACAGATACGCAGTATTTT.

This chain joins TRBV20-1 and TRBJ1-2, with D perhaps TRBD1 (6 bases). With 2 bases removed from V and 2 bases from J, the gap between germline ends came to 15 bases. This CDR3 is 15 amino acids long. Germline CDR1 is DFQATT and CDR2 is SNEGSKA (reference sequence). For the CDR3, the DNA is TGCAGTGCTAGACCCACCGGGACAACAAACTATGGCTACACCTTC. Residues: CSARPTGTTNYGYTF.

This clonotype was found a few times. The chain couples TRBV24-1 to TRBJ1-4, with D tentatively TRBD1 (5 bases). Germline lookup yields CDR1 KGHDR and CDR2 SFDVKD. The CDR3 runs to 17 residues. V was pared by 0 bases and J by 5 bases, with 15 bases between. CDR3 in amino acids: CATSDLDQGGRNEKLFF. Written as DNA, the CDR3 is TGTGCCACCAGTGATTTGGATCAGGGAGGACGAAATGAAAAACTGTTTTTT.

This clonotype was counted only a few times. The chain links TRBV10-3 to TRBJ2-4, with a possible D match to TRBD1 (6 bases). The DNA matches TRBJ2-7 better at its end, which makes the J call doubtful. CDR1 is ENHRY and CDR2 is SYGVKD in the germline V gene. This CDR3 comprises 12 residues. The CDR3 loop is CAIKGRGNEQYF. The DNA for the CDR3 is TGTGCCATCAAAGGCAGGGGAAACGAGCAGTACTTC.

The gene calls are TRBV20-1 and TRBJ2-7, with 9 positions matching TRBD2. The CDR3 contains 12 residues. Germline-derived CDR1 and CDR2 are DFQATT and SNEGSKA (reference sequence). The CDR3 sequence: CTLTSGTYEQYF. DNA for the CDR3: TGCACCCTGACTAGCGGTACCTACGAGCAGTACTTC.

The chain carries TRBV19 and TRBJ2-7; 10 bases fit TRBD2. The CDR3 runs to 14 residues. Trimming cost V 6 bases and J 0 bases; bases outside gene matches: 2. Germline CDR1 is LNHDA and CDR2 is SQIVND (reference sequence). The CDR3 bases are TGTGCCAGTAGGTCTAGCGGGAGCTCCTACGAGCAGTACTTC. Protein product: CASRSSGSSYEQYF.

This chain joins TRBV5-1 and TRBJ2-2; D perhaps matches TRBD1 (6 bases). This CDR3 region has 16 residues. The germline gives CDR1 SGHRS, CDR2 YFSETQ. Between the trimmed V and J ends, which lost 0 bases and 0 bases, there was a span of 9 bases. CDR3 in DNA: TGCGCCAGCAGCTTGGGTAGGACAGCGAACACCGGGGAGCTGTTTTTT. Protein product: CASSLGRTANTGELFF.

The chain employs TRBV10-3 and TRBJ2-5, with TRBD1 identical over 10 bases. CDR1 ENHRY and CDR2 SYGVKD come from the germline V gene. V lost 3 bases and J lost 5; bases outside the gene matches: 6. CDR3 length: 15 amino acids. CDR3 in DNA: TGTGCCATCAGTGATGGGACAGGGGACGGGGAGACCCAGTACTTC. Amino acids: CAISDGTGDGETQYF.

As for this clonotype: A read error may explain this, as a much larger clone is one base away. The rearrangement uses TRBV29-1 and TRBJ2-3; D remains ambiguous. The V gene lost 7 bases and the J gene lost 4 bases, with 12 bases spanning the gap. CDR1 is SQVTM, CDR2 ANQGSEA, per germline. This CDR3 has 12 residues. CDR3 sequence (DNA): TGCAGCGCTGGACGGAGCGCAGATACGCAGTATTTT. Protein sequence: CSAGRSADTQYF.

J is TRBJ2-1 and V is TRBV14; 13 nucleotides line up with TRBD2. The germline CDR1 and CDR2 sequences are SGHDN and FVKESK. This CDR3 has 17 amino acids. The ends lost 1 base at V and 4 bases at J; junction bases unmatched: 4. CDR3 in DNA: TGTGCCAGCAGCCAAGGTCTGACTAGCGGGAGGTACAATGAGCAGTTCTTC. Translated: CASSQGLTSGRYNEQFF.

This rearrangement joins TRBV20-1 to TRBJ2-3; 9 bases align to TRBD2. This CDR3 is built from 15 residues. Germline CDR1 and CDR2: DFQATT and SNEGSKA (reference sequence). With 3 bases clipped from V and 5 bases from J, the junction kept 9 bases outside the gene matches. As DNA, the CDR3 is TGCAGTGCTAGGTTGATAGCGGGAGCGGGAGATACGCAGTATTTT. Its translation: CSARLIAGAGDTQYF.

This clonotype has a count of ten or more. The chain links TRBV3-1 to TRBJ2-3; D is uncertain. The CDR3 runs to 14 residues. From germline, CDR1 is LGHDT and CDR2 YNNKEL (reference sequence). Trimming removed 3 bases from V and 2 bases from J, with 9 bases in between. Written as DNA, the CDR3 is TGTGCCAGCAGCCACCACGCTAACACAGATACGCAGTATTTT. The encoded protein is CASSHHANTDTQYF.

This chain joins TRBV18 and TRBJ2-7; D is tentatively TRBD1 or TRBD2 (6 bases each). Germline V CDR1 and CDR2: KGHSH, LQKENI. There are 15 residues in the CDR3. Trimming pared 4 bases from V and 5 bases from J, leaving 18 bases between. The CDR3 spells CASSLSWSGADEQYF. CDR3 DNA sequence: TGTGCCAGCTCACTGTCTTGGTCGGGGGCGGACGAGCAGTACTTC.

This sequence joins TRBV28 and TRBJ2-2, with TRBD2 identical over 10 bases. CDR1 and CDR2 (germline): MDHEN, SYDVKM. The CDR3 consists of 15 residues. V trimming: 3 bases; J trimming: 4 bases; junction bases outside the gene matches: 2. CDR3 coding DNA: TGTGCCAGCAGTTTCCCTAGCGGGGGCACCGGGGAGCTGTTTTTT. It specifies CASSFPSGGTGELFF.

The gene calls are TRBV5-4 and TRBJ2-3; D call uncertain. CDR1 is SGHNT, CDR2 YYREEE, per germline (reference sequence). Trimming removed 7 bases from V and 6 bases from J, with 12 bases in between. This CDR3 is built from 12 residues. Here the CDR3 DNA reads TGTGCCAGCCGCTCAAACCCGGATACGCAGTATTTT. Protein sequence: CASRSNPDTQYF.

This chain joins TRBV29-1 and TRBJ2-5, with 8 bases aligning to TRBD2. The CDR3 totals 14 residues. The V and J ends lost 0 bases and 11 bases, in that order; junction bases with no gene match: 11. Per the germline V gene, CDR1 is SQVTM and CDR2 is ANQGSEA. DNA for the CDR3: TGCAGCGTTGAAGATGTCGACCTCTTAGCGGGGCAGTACTTC. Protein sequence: CSVEDVDLLAGQYF.

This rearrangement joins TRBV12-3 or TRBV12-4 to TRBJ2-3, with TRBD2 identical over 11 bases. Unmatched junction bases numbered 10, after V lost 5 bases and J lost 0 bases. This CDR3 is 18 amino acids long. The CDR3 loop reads CASSGLRLAGQSTDTQYF. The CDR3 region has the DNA TGTGCCAGCAGTGGACTAAGACTAGCGGGGCAGAGCACAGATACGCAGTATTTT.

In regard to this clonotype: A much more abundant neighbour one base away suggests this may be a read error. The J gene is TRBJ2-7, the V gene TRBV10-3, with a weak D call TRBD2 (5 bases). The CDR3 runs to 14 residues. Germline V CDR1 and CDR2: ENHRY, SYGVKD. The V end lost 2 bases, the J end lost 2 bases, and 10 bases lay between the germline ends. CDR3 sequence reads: CAISEVARTYEQYF. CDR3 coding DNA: TGTGCCATCAGTGAGGTAGCGAGAACCTACGAGCAGTACTTC.